Each of the 23 T cell receptor beta chains below was sequenced from the same sample in a study of T cell responses to AZD1222 COVID-19 vaccine. Measured with immunoSEQ multiplex PCR; TCRdb has only the in-frame clones, and not every one. The sample carries under 70,000 clones, 84% recorded once. The specimen comprised peripheral blood, sampled on day 0 of AZD1222 vaccination. Receptors were obtained from an adult in good health.

The V and J genes are TRBV7-2 and TRBJ1-2; 8 positions agree with TRBD1. V trimming: 5 bases; J trimming: 2 bases; junction bases outside the gene matches: 4. The CDR3 is 14 residues long. Germline V gene sequence: CDR1 SGHTA, CDR2 FQGNSA. The CDR3, as DNA: TGTGCCAGCAGCGCGGACAGGGCGAACTATGGCTACACCTTC. It yields the protein CASSADRANYGYTF.

The rearrangement joins TRBV7-9 to TRBJ1-1; 10 bases match TRBD1. Germline lookup yields CDR1 SEHNR and CDR2 FQNEAQ (reference sequence). With V trimmed by 8 bases and J by 2 bases, 20 bases remained unmatched. The CDR3 contains 19 residues. CDR3 sequence reads: CASGPRTGGMLGLNTEAFF. In nucleotides, the CDR3 is TGTGCCAGCGGACCTCGGACAGGGGGGATGTTGGGCCTCAACACTGAAGCTTTCTTT. Together with reference TRBV7-9 and TRBJ1-1, the CDR3 gives the full variable domain: DTGVSQNPRHKITKRGQNVTFRCDPISEHNRLYWYRQTLGQGPEFLTYFQNEAQLEKSRLLSDRFSAERPKGSFSTLEIQRTEQGDSAMYLCASGPRTGGMLGLNTEAFFGQGTRLTVV.

This clone was seen only a few times. The chain is built from TRBV6-2 or TRBV6-3 and TRBJ1-6; D gene ambiguous. Looked up from germline, CDR1 is MNHEY and CDR2 is SVGEGT. Deletions cut 5 bases from V and 8 bases from J, with 7 bases between. This CDR3 has 12 amino acids. The CDR3 region has the DNA TGTGCCAGCAGTCCGCCCGATTCACCCCTCCACTTT. It encodes CASSPPDSPLHF.

The V gene is TRBV7-9, the J gene TRBJ1-1; D is undetermined. The germline CDR1 and CDR2 sequences are SEHNR and FQNEAQ (reference sequence). V shed 3 bases and J shed 0 bases, with 8 bases lying between them. The CDR3 extends over 14 amino acids. The CDR3 loop reads CASSFGQLNTEAFF. The CDR3 DNA reads as TGTGCCAGCAGCTTTGGGCAGCTGAACACTGAAGCTTTCTTT.

The CDR3 is CASSLYAGVVTDTQYF. CDR3 bases: TGTGCCAGCAGCTTGTACGCGGGAGTCGTTACAGATACGCAGTATTTT. The gene calls are TRBV7-9 and TRBJ2-3; 7 bases match TRBD2. CDR1 is SEHNR and CDR2 is FQNEAQ in the germline V gene (reference sequence). V shed 3 bases, J shed 3 bases, and the junction held 9 bases outside the gene matches. The CDR3 sequence is 16 residues long.

Only one count was recorded for this clone. The rearrangement links TRBV5-1 to TRBJ1-5, with D possibly matching TRBD1 (6 bases). The CDR3 is 14 amino acids. Trimming cost V 2 bases and J 6 bases, with 12 bases left between them. The germline CDR1 and CDR2 sequences are SGHRS and YFSETQ. CDR3 sequence: CASSLTGSSQPQHF. The CDR3 nucleotides are TGCGCCAGCAGCTTAACAGGGTCGAGTCAGCCCCAGCATTTT. The full variable domain, rest sourced from reference TRBV5-1 and TRBJ1-5, is KAGVTQTPRYLIKTRGQQVTLSCSPISGHRSVSWYQQTPGQGLQFLFEYFSETQRNKGNFPGRFSGRQFSNSRSEMNVSTLELGDSALYLCASSLTGSSQPQHFGDGTRLSIL.

The chain links TRBV7-3 to TRBJ2-2; D might be TRBD2 (6 bases). The CDR3 is 16 residues long. Germline values: CDR1 SGHTA, CDR2 FQGTGA. V shed 5 bases and J shed 0 bases, with 13 bases lying between them. For the CDR3, the DNA is TGTGCCAGCAGCCCGTTGGGGGGTTCGAACACCGGGGAGCTGTTTTTT. Its protein is CASSPLGGSNTGELFF.

This rearrangement joins TRBV7-3 to TRBJ2-1; 14 nucleotides agree with TRBD2. The CDR3 loop spans 20 amino acids. J gave up 1 base and V 3 bases, and 11 bases lay outside the gene matches. Germline V CDR1 and CDR2: SGHTA, FQGTGA. DNA for the CDR3: TGTGCCAGCAGCTTCCGGAGACTAGCGGGAGGGCCGGGGTCCTACAATGAGCAGTTCTTC. Its protein product is CASSFRRLAGGPGSYNEQFF.

V is TRBV5-1 and J is TRBJ2-7, with D hard to call. Trimming took off 0 bases at V and 2 bases at J, with 9 bases between the two ends. Germline lookup yields CDR1 SGHRS and CDR2 YFSETQ. CDR3 length equals 14 residues. Here the CDR3 DNA reads TGCGCCAGCAGCTTGGCTCCCGGTCCCTACGAGCAGTACTTC. Its protein is CASSLAPGPYEQYF.

This clone was detected a few times. V usage is TRBV28 and J usage is TRBJ2-7, with TRBD2 as a possible D gene (7 bases). Trimming cost V 3 bases and J 2 bases, with 11 bases left between them. CDR1 is MDHEN and CDR2 is SYDVKM in the germline V gene. The CDR3 covers 14 residues. The CDR3 loop reads CASSLEGGTYEQYF. The CDR3, as DNA: TGTGCCAGCAGTTTGGAGGGGGGGACCTACGAGCAGTACTTC.

This chain joins TRBV30 and TRBJ1-1; no firm D call. The CDR3 loop spans 14 amino acids. CDR1 is GTSNPN and CDR2 is SVGIG in the germline V gene (reference sequence). Between the trimmed V and J ends, which lost 7 bases and 0 bases, there was a span of 15 bases. The CDR3 sequence is CASSTGSMNTEAFF. The CDR3 DNA is TGTGCCTCCTCCACCGGGAGTATGAACACTGAAGCTTTCTTT. The variable domain in full, completed from reference TRBV30 and TRBJ1-1, reads SQTIHQWPATLVQPVGSPLSLECTVEGTSNPNLYWYRQAAGRGLQLLFYSVGIGQISSEVPQNLSASRPQDRQFILSSKKLLLSDSGFYLCASSTGSMNTEAFFGQGTRLTVV.

The V gene is TRBV28, the J gene TRBJ2-1; D unclear. CDR3 length: 10 residues. The V end was cut by 5 bases, the J end by 7 bases, with 3 bases between. The germline gives CDR1 MDHEN, CDR2 SYDVKM. The CDR3 region is CASSHNEQFF. CDR3 in DNA: TGTGCCAGCAGTCATAATGAGCAGTTCTTC.

V usage is TRBV29-1 and J usage is TRBJ2-1, with 11 bases aligning to TRBD1. Germline trimming cut 5 bases from V and 9 bases from J; bases unmatched to any gene: 12. The germline gives CDR1 SQVTM, CDR2 ANQGSEA. This CDR3 region has 15 residues. The CDR3 sequence is CSVLGQGASVGEQFF. DNA of the CDR3: TGCAGCGTTTTAGGACAGGGGGCATCGGTTGGTGAGCAGTTCTTC.

The rearrangement joins TRBV6-5 to TRBJ1-1; D gene unclear. The V and J ends lost 3 bases and 1 base respectively, with 12 bases between them. Germline CDR1 is MNHEY and CDR2 is SVGAGI. This CDR3 contains 15 residues. CDR3 in amino acids: CASSYSWERNTEAFF. CDR3 in DNA: TGTGCCAGCAGTTATAGTTGGGAGAGGAACACTGAAGCTTTCTTT.

The chain carries TRBV24-1 and TRBJ2-5; D possibly corresponds to TRBD2 (5 bases). The germline V gene has CDR1 KGHDR and CDR2 SFDVKD. The CDR3 extends over 15 amino acids. Trimming took 3 bases from V and 4 from J, leaving 14 bases between them. The DNA of the CDR3 is TGTGCCACCAGTGATAGTGTAGCCGAGGGAGAGACCCAGTACTTC. This sequence encodes CATSDSVAEGETQYF.

This chain uses TRBV13 with TRBJ2-2; 13 bases agree with TRBD2. Germline V lookup: CDR1 PRHDT, CDR2 FYEKMQ (reference sequence). V gave up 3 bases and J gave up 7 bases; unmatched junction bases: 5. The CDR3 extends over 16 amino acids. The CDR3 region is CASSFGTSGMVGELFF. For the CDR3, the DNA is TGTGCCAGCAGCTTTGGGACTAGCGGGATGGTCGGGGAGCTGTTTTTT.

The chain employs TRBV7-9 and TRBJ1-1; 9 bases align to TRBD1. With 0 bases clipped from V and 1 base from J, the junction kept 3 bases outside the gene matches. Germline V gene sequence: CDR1 SEHNR, CDR2 FQNEAQ (reference sequence). The CDR3 covers 16 residues. The CDR3 sequence: CASSLAPGQGNTEAFF. CDR3 nucleotide sequence: TGTGCCAGCAGCTTAGCCCCGGGACAGGGGAACACTGAAGCTTTCTTT.

This rearrangement joins TRBV7-2 to TRBJ2-5; TRBD2 aligns across 10 bases. The germline gives CDR1 SGHTA, CDR2 FQGNSA. Trimming cost V 2 bases and J 5 bases; bases outside gene matches: 5. The CDR3 contains 15 residues. The CDR3 here is CASSLLAGVIETQYF. The CDR3 DNA reads as TGTGCCAGCAGCTTACTAGCGGGAGTGATTGAGACCCAGTACTTC.

The gene calls are TRBV3-1 (or the pseudogene TRBV3-2) and TRBJ2-7; D call uncertain. Germline-derived CDR1 and CDR2 are LGHDT and YNNKEL (reference sequence). The V end was cut by 1 base, the J end by 3 bases, with 7 bases between. CDR3 length: 13 amino acids. The CDR3, as DNA: TGTGCCAGCAGCCAAGCCGTCTACTACGAGCAGTACTTC. Translated: CASSQAVYYEQYF.

V is TRBV7-2 and J is TRBJ1-4; D is perhaps TRBD1 (5 bases). The germline gives CDR1 SGHTA, CDR2 FQGNSA. The CDR3 sequence is 14 residues long. Trimming took off 5 bases at V and 10 bases at J, with 17 bases between the two ends. Here the CDR3 reads CASSPDMNVGKLFF. The CDR3 DNA follows: TGTGCCAGCAGCCCGGACATGAACGTCGGAAAACTGTTTTTT.

This clone occurred once. The V call is TRBV4-2, the J call TRBJ1-2; D uncertain. CDR1 is LGHNA and CDR2 is YNFKEQ in the germline V gene. The CDR3 has 13 amino acids. V was cut by 1 base and J by 8 bases, with 11 bases left in between. CDR3 DNA: TGTGCCAGCAGCCAAGTAGGGTTGGAGGGCTACACCTTC. Translating gives CASSQVGLEGYTF.

The gene calls are TRBV7-2 and TRBJ1-5; D remains ambiguous. Between the trimmed V and J ends, which lost 3 bases and 8 bases, there was a span of 8 bases. Germline CDR1 reads SGHTA; CDR2 reads FQGNSA. The CDR3 has 12 residues. CDR3 in amino acids: CASSFNAEPQHF. The CDR3 bases are TGTGCCAGCAGCTTTAATGCAGAGCCCCAGCATTTT.

V gene TRBV29-1 combines with J gene TRBJ1-1; D is unresolved. Per the germline V gene, CDR1 is SQVTM and CDR2 is ANQGSEA. CDR3 length equals 12 residues. Trimming pared 6 bases from V and 0 bases from J, leaving 8 bases between. Here the CDR3 reads CSVGQLNTEAFF. CDR3 bases: TGCAGCGTAGGGCAGCTGAACACTGAAGCTTTCTTT.